This T cell receptor beta chain comes out of a study of blood T cell repertoires in COVID-19. Only in-frame clones appear in the TCRdb table, and some are missing; sequencing was by immunoSEQ multiplex PCR. The table lists roughly 27,000 clones, approximately 80% of them singletons. The V and J ends lost 3 bases and 8 bases respectively, with 11 bases between them. The CDR3 sequence is 13 residues long. The J gene is TRBJ1-3, the V gene TRBV12-3 or TRBV12-4; D gene unclear. Sequencing used peripheral blood. This receptor was obtained from a woman in her 70s with acute or convalescent COVID-19. CDR3 amino acids: CASSFPGADTIYF. The CDR3 DNA reads TGTGCCAGCAGTTTTCCCGGAGCCGACACCATATATTTT.